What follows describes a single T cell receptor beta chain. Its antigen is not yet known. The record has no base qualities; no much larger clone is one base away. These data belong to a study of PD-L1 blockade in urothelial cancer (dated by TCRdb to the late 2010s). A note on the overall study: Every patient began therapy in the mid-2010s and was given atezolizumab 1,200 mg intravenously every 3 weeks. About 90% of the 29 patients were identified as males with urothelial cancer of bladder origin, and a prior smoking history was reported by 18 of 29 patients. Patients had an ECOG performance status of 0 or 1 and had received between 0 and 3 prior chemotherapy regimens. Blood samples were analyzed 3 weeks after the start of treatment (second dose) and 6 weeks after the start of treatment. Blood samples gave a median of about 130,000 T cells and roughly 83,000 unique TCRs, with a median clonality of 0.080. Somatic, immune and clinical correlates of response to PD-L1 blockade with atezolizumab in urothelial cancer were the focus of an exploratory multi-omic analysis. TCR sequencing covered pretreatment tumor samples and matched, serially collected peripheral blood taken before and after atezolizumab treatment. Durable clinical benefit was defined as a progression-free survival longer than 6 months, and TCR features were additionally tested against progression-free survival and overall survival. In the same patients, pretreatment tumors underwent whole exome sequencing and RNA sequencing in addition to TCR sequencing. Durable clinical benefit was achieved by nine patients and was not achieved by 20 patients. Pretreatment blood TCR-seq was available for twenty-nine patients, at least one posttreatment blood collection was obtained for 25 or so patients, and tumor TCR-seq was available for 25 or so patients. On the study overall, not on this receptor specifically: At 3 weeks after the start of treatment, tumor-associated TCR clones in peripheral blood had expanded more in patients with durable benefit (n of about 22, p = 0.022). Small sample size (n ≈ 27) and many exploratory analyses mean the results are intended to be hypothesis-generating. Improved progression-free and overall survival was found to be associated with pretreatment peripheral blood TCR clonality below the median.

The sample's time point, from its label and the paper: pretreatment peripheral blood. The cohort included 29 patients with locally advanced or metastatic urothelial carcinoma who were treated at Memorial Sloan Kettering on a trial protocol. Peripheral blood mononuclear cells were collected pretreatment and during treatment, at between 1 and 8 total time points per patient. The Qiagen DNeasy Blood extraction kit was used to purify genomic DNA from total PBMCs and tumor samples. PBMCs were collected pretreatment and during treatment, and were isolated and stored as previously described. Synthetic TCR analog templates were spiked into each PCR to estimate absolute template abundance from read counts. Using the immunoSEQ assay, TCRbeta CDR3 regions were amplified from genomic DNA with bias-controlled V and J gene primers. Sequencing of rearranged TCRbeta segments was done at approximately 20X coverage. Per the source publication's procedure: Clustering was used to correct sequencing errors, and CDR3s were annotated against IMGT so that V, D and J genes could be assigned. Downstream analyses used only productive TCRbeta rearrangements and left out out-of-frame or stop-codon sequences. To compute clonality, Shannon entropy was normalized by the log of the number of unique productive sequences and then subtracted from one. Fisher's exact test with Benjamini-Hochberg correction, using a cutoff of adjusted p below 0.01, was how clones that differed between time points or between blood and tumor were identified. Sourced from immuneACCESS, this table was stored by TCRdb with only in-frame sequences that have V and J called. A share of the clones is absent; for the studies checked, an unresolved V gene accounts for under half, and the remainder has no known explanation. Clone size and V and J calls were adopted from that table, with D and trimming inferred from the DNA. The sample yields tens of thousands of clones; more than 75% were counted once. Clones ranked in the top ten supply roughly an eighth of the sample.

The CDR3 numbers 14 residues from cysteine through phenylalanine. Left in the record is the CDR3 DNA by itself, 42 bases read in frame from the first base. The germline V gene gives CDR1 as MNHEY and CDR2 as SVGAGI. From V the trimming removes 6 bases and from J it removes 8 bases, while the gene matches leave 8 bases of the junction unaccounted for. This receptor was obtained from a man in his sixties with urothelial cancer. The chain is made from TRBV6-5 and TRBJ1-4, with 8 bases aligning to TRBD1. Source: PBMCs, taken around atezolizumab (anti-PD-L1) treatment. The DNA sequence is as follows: TGTGCCAGCAGCCGGGGACAGGCGTGGGAAAAACTGTTTTTT. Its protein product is CASSRGQAWEKLFF.